This is a list of T cell receptor beta chains from one sample in a study of T cell repertoires in cytomegalovirus infection. No antigen is known for these receptors. One entry per CDR3 protein, called by TCRdb with MiXCR from the reads. The sample has around 300,000 distinct CDR3 sequences; 25% are singletons. The input for sequencing was cultured PBMCs, taken from culture after CMV antigen stimulation. The receptors derive from a human donor in good health (CMV status not recorded). Some clones in this sample may be carry-over from other donors' samples. Both conserved end residues are part of each CDR3. Fields, in order: clone size, V gene, D gene, J gene, CDR3 DNA, CDR3 protein. The D gene is left open where the match is weak. Rows give clone size only sometimes, using once, few, many, or a class for an expanded clone.

NA	TRBV7-9	TRBD1	TRBJ2-1	TGTGCCAGCGGCGACAGGGAATCACCTATATACAATGAGCAGTTCTTC	CASGDRESPIYNEQFF
few	TRBV2	NA	TRBJ2-5	TGTGCCAGCTCAACGGGGGAGCAAGAGACCCAGTACTTC	CASSTGEQETQYF
NA	TRBV5-4	TRBD1	TRBJ2-7	TGTGCCAGCAGCAGGGACAGGGGGGCGGACGAGCAGTACTTC	CASSRDRGADEQYF
NA	TRBV7-4	TRBD1	TRBJ2-7	TGTGCCAGCAGCCCCTGGGAGACAGGGAGCGAGCAGTACTTC	CASSPWETGSEQYF
NA	TRBV29-1	NA	TRBJ2-2	TGCAGCGTTGGCCCGCGGAACACCGGGGAGCTGTTTTTT	CSVGPRNTGELFF
few	TRBV7-9	TRBD2	TRBJ2-1	TGTGCCAGCAGCCCCTCTAGCGGGAGGAGCTCCTACAATGAGCAGTTCTTC	CASSPSSGRSSYNEQFF
NA	TRBV7-2	TRBD1	TRBJ2-7	TGTGCCAGCAGCTTAAATTACGGAGACAGGGGTTCCTACGAGCAGTACTTC	CASSLNYGDRGSYEQYF
NA	TRBV7-3	TRBD1	TRBJ2-7	TGTGCCAGCAGCTCCCAGGGCGGGGACAGGTTCGGCGACGAGCAGTACTTC	CASSSQGGDRFGDEQYF
many	TRBV7-8	NA	TRBJ1-1	TGTGCCAGCAGCTACAATGAGATAGCAGCTTTCTTT	CASSYNEIAAFF
NA	TRBV6-6	NA	TRBJ2-7	TGTGCCAGCAGTTACTACCTAACGGGAGAGCAGTACTTC	CASSYYLTGEQYF
NA	TRBV6-6	TRBD2	TRBJ2-1	TGTGCCAGCAGTTACTCGGGGACTAGCGGGGGGAGCTCCTACAATGAGCAGTTCTTC	CASSYSGTSGGSSYNEQFF
NA	TRBV5-1	TRBD2	TRBJ2-5	TGCGCCAGCAACGGGGGGACGGAAGAGACCCAGTACTTC	CASNGGTEETQYF
NA	TRBV12-3/TRBV12-4	TRBD1	TRBJ1-2	TGTGCCTCACAATGGACAGGAGCGGGGGGCTACACCTTC	CASQWTGAGGYTF
NA	TRBV19	TRBD1	TRBJ1-4	TGTGCCAGTAGGCCGGGACAGGGGCGTGAAAAACTGTTTTTT	CASRPGQGREKLFF
many	TRBV6-1	NA	TRBJ1-6	TGTGCCACTCCGGACGGGAGATATAATTCACCCCTCCACTTT	CATPDGRYNSPLHF
NA	TRBV5-5	NA	TRBJ1-3	TGTGCCAGCAGCGTACGGCTGCAAACTGCTGGAAACACCATATATTTT	CASSVRLQTAGNTIYF
NA	TRBV7-9	TRBD1	TRBJ2-2	TGTGCCAGCAGCGCCCAGGGACAGGGGACCGGGGAGCTGTTTTTT	CASSAQGQGTGELFF
many	TRBV15	NA	TRBJ1-5	TGTGCCACCAGCAGAGATAGGGAGGGCAATCAGCCCCAGCATTTT	CATSRDREGNQPQHF
few	TRBV7-2	NA	TRBJ2-1	TGTGCCAGCAGCCTACTAGGAAGGGTAGATGAGCAGTTCTTC	CASSLLGRVDEQFF
NA	TRBV10-3	TRBD2	TRBJ2-7	TGTGCCATCAGATTTAGCGGGGGGAACTACGAGCAGTACTTC	CAIRFSGGNYEQYF
NA	TRBV4-1	NA	TRBJ2-3	TGCGCCAGCAGCCACCTGGACACAGATACGCAGTATTTT	CASSHLDTDTQYF
NA	TRBV20-1	NA	TRBJ2-7	TGCAGTGCTCAGGGCCGCGACGAGCAGTACTTC	CSAQGRDEQYF
NA	TRBV4-3	NA	TRBJ1-1	TGCGCCAGCAGCCAAGGGGCTTTAGCAGGGAACACTGAAGCTTTCTTT	CASSQGALAGNTEAFF
NA	TRBV7-2	TRBD1	TRBJ1-5	TGTGCCAGCAGCCGAGAGGGCCAGGGGGACCAGCCCCAGCATTTT	CASSREGQGDQPQHF
NA	TRBV7-2	TRBD2	TRBJ2-1	TGTGCCAGCAGCTCCGGGACTAGAGGTTGGGGTGAGCAGTTCTTC	CASSSGTRGWGEQFF
NA	TRBV11-2	NA	TRBJ2-5	TGTGCCAGCAGCTTAATACTCGAAGAGACCCAGTACTTC	CASSLILEETQYF
few	TRBV20-1	NA	TRBJ2-7	TGCAGTGCTAGGGGGGTGGGCGAGCAGTACTTC	CSARGVGEQYF
few	TRBV10-3	TRBD1	TRBJ1-2	TGTGCCATCAGTGAGTCGGAGGGGGCGAAAGGCTACACCTTC	CAISESEGAKGYTF
NA	TRBV19	NA	TRBJ1-1	TGTGCCAGTAACCTGGGGCTGGGCACTGAAGCTTTCTTT	CASNLGLGTEAFF
few	TRBV6-2/TRBV6-3	NA	TRBJ1-1	TGTGCCAGCAGTACCGACGGGGTGGGGTCCATGAACACTGAAGCTTTCTTT	CASSTDGVGSMNTEAFF
NA	TRBV24-1	TRBD1	TRBJ2-2	TGTGCCACCAGTGATTACAGGGGAAACACCGGGGAGCTGTTTTTT	CATSDYRGNTGELFF
NA	TRBV28	NA	TRBJ1-2	TGTGCCAGCAGTTTTCCACAGGGAGAGAGGCGCGGCTATGGCTACACCTTC	CASSFPQGERRGYGYTF
few	TRBV7-2	NA	TRBJ2-3	TGTGCCAGCAGCTTAGTAGGGGGACCAGATACGCAGTATTTT	CASSLVGGPDTQYF
NA	TRBV6-8	TRBD1	TRBJ1-2	TGTGCCAGCACCTTGGGACAGGGATCCTCTGGCTACACCTTC	CASTLGQGSSGYTF
few	TRBV28	TRBD2	TRBJ2-7	TGTGCCAGCAGGGGTAGCGGGAGGAGGTACGAGCAGTACTTC	CASRGSGRRYEQYF
NA	TRBV27	TRBD1	TRBJ2-3	TGTGCCAGCAGTATCCAGGGACAGGGTTTGCGGCCCTACACAGATACGCAGTATTTT	CASSIQGQGLRPYTDTQYF
many	TRBV7-6	TRBD2	TRBJ2-1	TGTGCCAGCAGCTCGAGACTAGCGGGAGGTGCCGGTGAGCAGTTCTTC	CASSSRLAGGAGEQFF
few	TRBV7-2	TRBD2	TRBJ2-1	TGTGCCAGCAGCCAAAAGAGTAGCGGGAGAAACAATGAGCAGTTCTTC	CASSQKSSGRNNEQFF
many	TRBV28	TRBD2	TRBJ2-1	TGTGCCAGCAGCCTAAGGCTTAAGCGGGATTTCGTATCCTACAATGAGCAGTTCTTC	CASSLRLKRDFVSYNEQFF
many	TRBV2	NA	TRBJ2-3	TGTGCCAGCAGTTCTTTCGGCAGCACAGATACGCAGTATTTT	CASSSFGSTDTQYF